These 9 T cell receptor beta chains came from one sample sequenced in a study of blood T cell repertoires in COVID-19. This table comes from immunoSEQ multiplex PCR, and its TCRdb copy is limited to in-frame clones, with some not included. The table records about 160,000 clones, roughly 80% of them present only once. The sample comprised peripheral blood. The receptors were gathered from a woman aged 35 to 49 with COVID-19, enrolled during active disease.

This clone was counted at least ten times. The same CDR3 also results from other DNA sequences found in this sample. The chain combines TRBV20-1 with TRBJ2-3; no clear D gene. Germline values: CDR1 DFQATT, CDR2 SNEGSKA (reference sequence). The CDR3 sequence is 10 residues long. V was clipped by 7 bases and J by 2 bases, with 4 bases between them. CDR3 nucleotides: TGCAGTGTTTACACAGATACGCAGTATTTT. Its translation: CSVYTDTQYF.

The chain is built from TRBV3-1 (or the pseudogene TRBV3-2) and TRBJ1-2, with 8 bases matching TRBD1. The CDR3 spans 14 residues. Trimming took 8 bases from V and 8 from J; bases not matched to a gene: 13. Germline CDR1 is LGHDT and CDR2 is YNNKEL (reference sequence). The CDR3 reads CASRPPGGEGGYTF. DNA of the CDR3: TGTGCCAGCCGACCCCCAGGGGGCGAGGGCGGCTACACCTTC.

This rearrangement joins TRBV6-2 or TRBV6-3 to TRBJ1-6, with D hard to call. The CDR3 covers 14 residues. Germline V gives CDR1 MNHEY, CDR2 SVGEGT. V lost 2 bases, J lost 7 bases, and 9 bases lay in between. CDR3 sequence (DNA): TGTGCCAGCAGTTACCCCGGGTACAATTCACCCCTCCACTTT. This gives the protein CASSYPGYNSPLHF.

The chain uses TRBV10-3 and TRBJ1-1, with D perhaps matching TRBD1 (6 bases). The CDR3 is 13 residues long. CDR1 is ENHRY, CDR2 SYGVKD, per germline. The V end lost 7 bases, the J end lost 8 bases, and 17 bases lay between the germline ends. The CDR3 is CAINPGQGNEAFF. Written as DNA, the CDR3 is TGTGCCATCAACCCGGGACAAGGGAACGAAGCTTTCTTT.

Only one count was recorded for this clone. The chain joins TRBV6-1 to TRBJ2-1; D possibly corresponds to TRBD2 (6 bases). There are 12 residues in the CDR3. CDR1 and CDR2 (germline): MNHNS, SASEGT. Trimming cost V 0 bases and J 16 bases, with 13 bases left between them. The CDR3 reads CASSEAGGTGFF. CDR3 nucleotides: TGTGCCAGCAGTGAAGCGGGGGGTACCGGATTCTTC.

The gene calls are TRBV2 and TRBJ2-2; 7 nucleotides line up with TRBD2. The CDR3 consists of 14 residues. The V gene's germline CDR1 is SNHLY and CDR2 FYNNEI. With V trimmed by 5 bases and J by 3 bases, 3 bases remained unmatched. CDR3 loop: CASSPGRDTGELFF. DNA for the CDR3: TGTGCCAGCAGTCCAGGGAGGGACACCGGGGAGCTGTTTTTT.

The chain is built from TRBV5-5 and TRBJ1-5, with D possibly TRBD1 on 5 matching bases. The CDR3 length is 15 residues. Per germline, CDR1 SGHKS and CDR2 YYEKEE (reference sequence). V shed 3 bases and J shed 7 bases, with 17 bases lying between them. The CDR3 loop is CASSYKLGGDQPQHF. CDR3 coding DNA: TGTGCCAGCAGCTACAAACTGGGGGGTGACCAGCCCCAGCATTTT.

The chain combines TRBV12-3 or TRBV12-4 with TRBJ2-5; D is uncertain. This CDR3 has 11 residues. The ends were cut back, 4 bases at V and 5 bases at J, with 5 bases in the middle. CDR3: CASSSSETQYF. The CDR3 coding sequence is TGTGCCAGCAGTTCCTCGGAGACCCAGTACTTC.

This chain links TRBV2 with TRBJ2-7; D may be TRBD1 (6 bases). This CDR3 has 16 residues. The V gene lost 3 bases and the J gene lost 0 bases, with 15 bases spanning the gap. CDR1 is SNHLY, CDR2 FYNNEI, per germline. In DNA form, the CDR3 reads TGTGCCAGCAGTGATAGGACAGATCTGAGCTCCTACGAGCAGTACTTC. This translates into CASSDRTDLSSYEQYF.